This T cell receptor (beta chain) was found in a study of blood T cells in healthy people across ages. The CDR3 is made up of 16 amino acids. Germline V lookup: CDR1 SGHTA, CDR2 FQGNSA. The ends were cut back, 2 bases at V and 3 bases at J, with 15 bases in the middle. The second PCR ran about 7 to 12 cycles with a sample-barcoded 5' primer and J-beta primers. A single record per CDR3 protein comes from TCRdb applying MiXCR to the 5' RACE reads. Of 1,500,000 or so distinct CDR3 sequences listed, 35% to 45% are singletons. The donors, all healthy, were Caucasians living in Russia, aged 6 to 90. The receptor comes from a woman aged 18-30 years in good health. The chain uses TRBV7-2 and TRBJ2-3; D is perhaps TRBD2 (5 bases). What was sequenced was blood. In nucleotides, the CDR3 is TGTGCCAGCAGCTTAACTAGATTATATAGGACAGATACGCAGTATTTT. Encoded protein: CASSLTRLYRTDTQYF.